A selection of T cell receptor beta chains follows, all from one sample in a study of T cells in tuberculosis. Assay used: immunoSEQ multiplex PCR; TCRdb lists only in-frame clones, some missing. The sample has under 50,000 clones, 94% seen once. The sample in question was PBMCs, obtained at tuberculosis diagnosis. Receptors were obtained from an adult with tuberculosis. Both conserved end residues are part of each CDR3. D genes are given only for firm matches. Part of the rows lack a size; the others show once, few, many or a class for expanded clones.

d_gene	v_gene	abundance	j_gene	CDR3aa	CDR3nt
TRBD1	TRBV12-5	NA	TRBJ1-4	CASGLVFVGGTGEGKLFF	TGTGCTAGTGGTTTGGTATTTGTAGGCGGGACAGGGGAAGGGAAACTGTTTTTT
TRBD1	TRBV10-1	NA	TRBJ1-6	CASCWVLDTGAYNSPLHF	TGCGCCAGCTGTTGGGTCCTCGACACAGGGGCATATAATTCACCCCTCCACTTT
TRBD2	TRBV6-5	NA	TRBJ2-7	CASSYTPGLNYEQYF	TGTGCCAGCAGTTACACGCCGGGACTAAACTACGAGCAGTACTTC
NA	TRBV4-3	NA	TRBJ1-1	CASSQGDTRNTEAFF	TGCGCCAGCAGCCAAGGGGACACCCGGAACACTGAAGCTTTCTTT
NA	TRBV19	NA	TRBJ2-7	CASSIVPGTTRYEQYF	TGTGCCAGTAGTATAGTCCCCGGGACAACGCGATACGAGCAGTACTTC
NA	TRBV18	NA	TRBJ1-5	CASSLQGGDQPQHF	TGTGCCAGCTCGCTACAGGGTGGGGATCAGCCCCAGCATTTT
TRBD1	TRBV7-2	NA	TRBJ2-3	CASSSFGQGADTQYF	TGTGCCAGCAGCTCCTTCGGACAGGGCGCAGATACGCAGTATTTT
NA	TRBV9	NA	TRBJ1-2	CASSFNSRRMPVGYTF	TGTGCCAGCAGCTTCAACTCCCGGAGAATGCCGGTTGGCTACACCTTC
NA	TRBV30	NA	TRBJ1-1	CAWRDSYTEAFF	TGTGCCTGGAGGGACAGTTACACTGAAGCTTTCTTT
NA	TRBV5-1	NA	TRBJ1-2	CASSLDRSEFNGYTF	TGCGCCAGCAGCCTCGACAGATCCGAGTTTAATGGCTACACCTTC
NA	TRBV2	NA	TRBJ1-2	CASSVGGSSYYGYTF	TGTGCCAGCAGTGTCGGGGGAAGTTCCTACTATGGCTACACCTTC
NA	TRBV28	NA	TRBJ1-5	CASEDSRHQPQHF	TGTGCCAGCGAGGACAGTCGCCATCAGCCCCAGCATTTT
NA	TRBV10-3	once	TRBJ2-1	CATQRTETRSLDWSDLFF	TGTGCCACTCAACGAACAGAGACACGATCCCTTGATTGGTCCGATCTGTTCTTC
TRBD1	TRBV18	once	TRBJ1-6	CASSPQGGNSPLHF	TGTGCCAGCTCACCGCAGGGGGGAAATTCACCCCTCCACTTT
NA	TRBV5-4	NA	TRBJ2-3	CASSPSSDTQYF	TGTGCCAGCAGCCCTAGCTCCGATACGCAGTATTTT
TRBD1	TRBV12-5	NA	TRBJ2-6	CASGTRTGAGANVLTF	TGTGCTAGTGGTACCCGGACAGGTGCTGGGGCCAACGTCCTGACTTTC
NA	TRBV6-1	NA	TRBJ1-5	CASSKDRPIGNQPQHF	TGTGCCAGCAGTAAAGACAGGCCCATCGGCAATCAGCCCCAGCATTTT
TRBD1	TRBV18	NA	TRBJ1-1	CASSPGTAANTEAFF	TGTGCCAGCTCACCAGGGACAGCGGCGAACACTGAAGCTTTCTTT
NA	TRBV10-1	NA	TRBJ2-3	CASSPDTRGTDTQYF	TGCGCCAGCAGTCCGGACACCCGAGGCACAGATACGCAGTATTTT
TRBD1	TRBV6-5	NA	TRBJ1-2	CASIKTGGDYGYTF	TGTGCCAGCATTAAGACAGGGGGCGACTATGGCTACACCTTC
NA	TRBV29-1	NA	TRBJ1-2	CSVEHTNGYTF	TGCAGCGTTGAGCATACAAATGGCTACACCTTC
NA	TRBV30	NA	TRBJ1-2	CAWSTEGSKNYGYTF	TGTGCCTGGAGTACGGAGGGGAGTAAAAACTATGGCTACACCTTC
NA	TRBV15	NA	TRBJ1-2	CATSRDQYGYTF	TGTGCCACCAGCAGAGATCAGTATGGCTACACCTTC
NA	TRBV5-6	NA	TRBJ2-7	CASSLELGKGVKYF	TGTGCCAGCAGCTTGGAGTTAGGAAAGGGGGTGAAGTACTTC
NA	TRBV7-8	NA	TRBJ1-4	CASSPRAGSPSGEKLFF	TGTGCCAGCAGCCCAAGGGCAGGCAGCCCATCGGGGGAAAAACTGTTTTTT
TRBD1	TRBV6-1	NA	TRBJ1-2	CASRVGTGNYGYTF	TGTGCCAGCAGAGTCGGGACAGGGAACTATGGCTACACCTTC
TRBD1	TRBV15	once	TRBJ2-7	CATSRDIGTGSYEQYF	TGTGCCACCAGCAGAGATATCGGGACAGGCTCCTACGAGCAGTACTTC